This T cell receptor (beta chain) was sequenced for a study of cytomegalovirus exposure and HLA in healthy donors. V was shortened by 2 bases and J by 5 bases, with 15 bases between the two germline ends. This CDR3 contains 15 residues. Germline lookup yields CDR1 MNHEY and CDR2 SMNVEV (reference sequence). Use of 60 Vbeta and 13 Jbeta primers characterized the PCR. Produced via immunoSEQ multiplex PCR; TCRdb's table is partial and in-frame only. Counted here are roughly 78,000 clones, about 64% occurring once; the ten biggest clones make up 5% to 6%. The gene calls are TRBV27 and TRBJ1-1, with D uncertain. This sequence was found in a man younger than 40 in good health and CMV-seropositive. The sample consisted of PBMCs. CDR3 sequence: CASSLSDDAGTEAFF. Written as DNA, the CDR3 is TGTGCCAGCAGTTTAAGTGACGACGCGGGGACTGAAGCTTTCTTT.